These 4 T cell receptor beta chains were all obtained from the same sample, sequenced in a study of shared clonotypes between healthy human individuals. CD45RO-negative, CCR7-selected cells formed the naive CD8 fraction, which excluded terminally differentiated effector memory CD45RA+ cells. Only in-frame clones appear in the TCRdb table, and some are missing; sequencing was by immunoSEQ multiplex PCR. The sample has millions of clones, 90% to 95% seen once. Sequenced input: naive CD8+ T cells from PBMCs. The source of these receptors is a man aged 18 to 30 in good health. Some clones in this sample may be carry-over from other donors' samples.

V is TRBV4-3 and J is TRBJ2-2, with TRBD1 as a possible D gene (6 bases). V gave up 5 bases and J gave up 0 bases, with 10 bases separating them. The germline V gene encodes CDR1 LGHNA and CDR2 YSLEER. This CDR3 has 15 amino acids. In nucleotides, the CDR3 is TGCGCCAGCAGCTTCGGGACAACGAACACCGGGGAGCTGTTTTTT. It yields the protein CASSFGTTNTGELFF.

The J gene is TRBJ2-7, the V gene TRBV19; D possibly corresponds to TRBD1 (6 bases). The CDR3 totals 14 residues. Germline assignment: CDR1 LNHDA and CDR2 SQIVND (reference sequence). Deletions cut 6 bases from V and 3 bases from J, with 15 bases between. CDR3 in DNA: TGTGCCAGTAGCTTCACAGGGACCTACTACGAGCAGTACTTC. Translating it yields CASSFTGTYYEQYF. The full variable domain, completed using reference TRBV19 and TRBJ2-7, is DGGITQSPKYLFRKEGQNVTLSCEQNLNHDAMYWYRQDPGQGLRLIYYSQIVNDFQKGDIAEGYSVSREKKESFPLTVTSAQKNPTAFYLCASSFTGTYYEQYFGPGTRLTVT.

This clone is a singleton in its sample. This chain joins TRBV7-9 and TRBJ1-2, with unresolved D. Germline-derived CDR1 and CDR2 are SEHNR and FQNEAQ (reference sequence). The germline V and J ends were trimmed by 5 bases and 1 base, with 17 bases remaining between them. The CDR3 extends over 16 amino acids. Here the CDR3 DNA reads TGTGCCAGCAGCCCGTCGGCAACCCAGATTAACTATGGCTACACCTTC. This translates into CASSPSATQINYGYTF.

This clone was seen once. The rearrangement joins TRBV6-8 to TRBJ2-3; no clear D gene. V shed 1 base and J shed 2 bases, with 13 bases lying between them. Germline CDR1 reads MNHGY; CDR2 reads SAAAGT. CDR3 length: 16 amino acids. The CDR3: CASSYYIFTPTDTQYF. CDR3 DNA sequence: TGTGCCAGCAGTTACTATATTTTCACCCCCACAGATACGCAGTATTTT.